This T cell receptor (beta chain) was recovered during a study of T cell responses to AZD1222 COVID-19 vaccine. Clones were read by immunoSEQ multiplex PCR, and TCRdb kept only the in-frame ones, dropping some. Of 82,000 or so clones in the sample, approximately 91% are singletons; the top ten hold about 5%. Remarks on this clone: The antigen remains unidentified.

General study findings and limits: Regions 160-218 and 743-854 held dominance among vaccine-associated CD4 TCRs, which spanned spike. Donors, mostly white British, included more females; clonal diversity was possibly underestimated. Sampling captured repertoires only after the peak T cell response. Nearly half of spike-specific TCRs reportedly target unmutated variant regions.

J gave up 5 bases and V 6 bases, and 12 bases lay outside the gene matches. The CDR3 loop spans 15 amino acids. Germline values: CDR1 LNHDA, CDR2 SQIVND (reference sequence). Source: peripheral blood, taken on day 0 of AZD1222 vaccination. The receptor was isolated from an adult in good health. The rearrangement links TRBV19 to TRBJ2-5, with 7 nucleotides matching TRBD2. The chain's CDR3 is CASREAGLPYETQYF. The CDR3 nucleotides read TGTGCCAGTAGGGAAGCGGGACTTCCCTATGAGACCCAGTACTTC.